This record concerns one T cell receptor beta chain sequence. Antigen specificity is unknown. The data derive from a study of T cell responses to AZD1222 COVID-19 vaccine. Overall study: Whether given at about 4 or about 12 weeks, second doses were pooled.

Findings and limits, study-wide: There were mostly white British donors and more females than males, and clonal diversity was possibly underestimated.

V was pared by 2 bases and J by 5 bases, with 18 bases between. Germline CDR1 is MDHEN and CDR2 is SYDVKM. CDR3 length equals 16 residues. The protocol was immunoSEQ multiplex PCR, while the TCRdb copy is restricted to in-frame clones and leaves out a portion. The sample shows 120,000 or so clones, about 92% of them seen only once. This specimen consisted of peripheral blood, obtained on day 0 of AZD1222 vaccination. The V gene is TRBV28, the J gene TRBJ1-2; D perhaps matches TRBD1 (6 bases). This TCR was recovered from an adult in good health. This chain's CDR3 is CASSLIGGDTEYGYTF. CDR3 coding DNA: TGTGCCAGCAGTTTAATTGGGGGGGACACCGAATATGGCTACACCTTC.